These 15 T cell receptor beta chains were sequenced from one sample in a study of blood T cell repertoires in COVID-19 (TCRdb year 2020). Library preparation used the immunoSEQ multiplex PCR assay. TCRdb carries this immuneACCESS record with in-frame sequences only. Its versions omit some clonotypes, under half of them owing to an unresolved V gene in the studies checked, with the rest unexplained. The sample table contains 450,000 or so clones; only one count was recorded for around 91% of them. In total, the top ten clones hold 0.6% of the sample. The material sequenced was PBMCs or T cells enriched from blood (not recorded which). The receptors were sampled from a man aged 18 to 29 who had recovered from COVID-19.

Only a few counts were recorded for this clone. This sample also contains other DNA sequences that code for the same CDR3. This chain joins TRBV7-3 and TRBJ1-1; D is ambiguous. The CDR3 is made up of 14 amino acids. CDR1 and CDR2 from the germline V gene are SGHTA and FQGTGA. V was pared by 5 bases and J by 1 base, with 11 bases between. The CDR3 is CASSLNPGNTEAFF. CDR3 DNA: TGTGCCAGCAGCCTTAACCCAGGGAACACTGAAGCTTTCTTT.

J is TRBJ2-7 and V is TRBV5-1; D might be TRBD1 (6 bases). In germline, CDR1 is SGHRS, CDR2 YFSETQ. V shed 4 bases and J shed 1 base, with 12 bases lying between them. The CDR3 contains 14 residues. The DNA of the CDR3 is TGCGCCAGCAGCCCAAGACAGGTTTCCTACGAGCAGTACTTC. Amino acid sequence: CASSPRQVSYEQYF.

V gene TRBV2 combines with J gene TRBJ2-1; 12 bases are shared with TRBD2. The V gene end was trimmed by 8 bases and the J gene end by 6 bases; junction bases not matched to a gene: 2. Per the germline V gene, CDR1 is SNHLY and CDR2 is FYNNEI. This CDR3 contains 13 residues. CDR3 coding DNA: TGTGCCAGCGAGACTAGCGGGAGCAATGAGCAGTTCTTC. This encodes CASETSGSNEQFF.

The chain is built from TRBV18 and TRBJ1-5; tentative D call: TRBD1 (6 bases). Trimming took off 3 bases at V and 6 bases at J, with 9 bases between the two ends. Germline CDR1 is KGHSH and CDR2 is LQKENI. The CDR3 runs to 13 residues. The CDR3: CASSPLGGQPQHF. The DNA for the CDR3 is TGTGCCAGCTCACCTTTAGGGGGTCAGCCCCAGCATTTT.

V gene TRBV5-1 combines with J gene TRBJ2-7; D possibly corresponds to TRBD1 (6 bases). This CDR3 has 15 residues. V was trimmed by 1 base and J by 2 bases, leaving 13 bases between them. CDR1 is SGHRS, CDR2 YFSETQ, per germline. CDR3 nucleotide sequence: TGCGCCAGCAGCTTGCACGGACAGAGCGCCTACGAGCAGTACTTC. It translates to CASSLHGQSAYEQYF.

This chain joins TRBV11-2 and TRBJ2-1, with D unclear. The CDR3 contains 13 residues. V gave up 2 bases and J gave up 4 bases, with 6 bases separating them. Germline CDR1 is SGHAT and CDR2 is FQNNGV. The CDR3: CASSLRTYNEQFF. CDR3 DNA: TGTGCCAGCAGCTTACGTACTTACAATGAGCAGTTCTTC. The variable domain in full, completed from reference TRBV11-2 and TRBJ2-1, reads EAGVAQSPRYKIIEKRQSVAFWCNPISGHATLYWYQQILGQGPKLLIQFQNNGVVDDSQLPKDRFSAERLKGVDSTLKIQPAKLEDSAVYLCASSLRTYNEQFFGPGTRLTVL.

The chain uses TRBV19 and TRBJ1-1, with D perhaps TRBD1 (6 bases). The CDR3 has 17 amino acids. Germline assignment: CDR1 LNHDA and CDR2 SQIVND (reference sequence). V lost 5 bases to trimming and J lost 1 base, with 20 bases between them. CDR3 region: CASSLSWGGTPNTEAFF. Written as DNA, the CDR3 is TGTGCCAGTAGTCTTTCCTGGGGTGGGACACCGAACACTGAAGCTTTCTTT. The variable domain in full, with the rest retrieved from reference TRBV19 and TRBJ1-1, is DGGITQSPKYLFRKEGQNVTLSCEQNLNHDAMYWYRQDPGQGLRLIYYSQIVNDFQKGDIAEGYSVSREKKESFPLTVTSAQKNPTAFYLCASSLSWGGTPNTEAFFGQGTRLTVV.

The V gene is TRBV30, the J gene TRBJ2-4; D is ambiguous. The CDR3 has 15 amino acids. V was shortened by 6 bases and J by 3 bases, with 18 bases between the two germline ends. Germline V gives CDR1 GTSNPN, CDR2 SVGIG (reference sequence). The CDR3 DNA reads TGTGCCTGTTCCCCCCCAGGTTGGGTCAAAAACATTCAGTACTTC. Amino acids: CACSPPGWVKNIQYF. The full variable domain, in which reference TRBV30 and TRBJ2-4 provide the parts outside the CDR3, is SQTIHQWPATLVQPVGSPLSLECTVEGTSNPNLYWYRQAAGRGLQLLFYSVGIGQISSEVPQNLSASRPQDRQFILSSKKLLLSDSGFYLCACSPPGWVKNIQYFGAGTRLSVL.

The chain recombines TRBV28 with TRBJ2-7; D unclear. CDR3 length: 12 residues. Per germline, CDR1 MDHEN and CDR2 SYDVKM. Trimming shortened V by 9 bases and J by 0 bases, and 9 bases separated the two germline ends. The chain's CDR3 is CASNSFSYEQYF. Written as DNA, the CDR3 is TGTGCCAGTAACAGTTTCTCCTACGAGCAGTACTTC.

The J gene is TRBJ2-3, the V gene TRBV18; TRBD2 matches at 9 bases. The V segment lost 1 base and the J segment 1 base; nucleotides outside the gene matches: 3. CDR3 length equals 16 residues. The germline V gene encodes CDR1 KGHSH and CDR2 LQKENI. CDR3 loop: CASSPLQRGGTDTQYF. The CDR3 coding sequence is TGTGCCAGCTCACCACTACAGCGGGGGGGCACAGATACGCAGTATTTT.

The rearrangement links TRBV3-1 (or the pseudogene TRBV3-2) to TRBJ1-6; TRBD1 might be the D (6 bases). The germline gives CDR1 LGHDT, CDR2 YNNKEL (reference sequence). The CDR3 sequence is 19 residues long. Trimming removed 1 base from V and 1 base from J, with 17 bases in between. The CDR3, as DNA: TGTGCCAGCAGCCAAGGAGGTCCCAGGGGAGGGTCCTATAATTCACCCCTCCACTTT. This gives the protein CASSQGGPRGGSYNSPLHF.

The genes are TRBV30 and TRBJ1-5; the match to TRBD1 covers 7 bases. This CDR3 spans 14 amino acids. V gave up 6 bases and J gave up 4 bases; unmatched junction bases: 9. Germline-derived CDR1 and CDR2 are GTSNPN and SVGIG (reference sequence). The chain's CDR3 is CACNQGTVNQPQHF. In DNA form, the CDR3 reads TGTGCCTGTAACCAAGGGACAGTGAATCAGCCCCAGCATTTT.

The V gene is TRBV30, the J gene TRBJ2-1, with TRBD2 matching over 9 bases. V was clipped by 1 base and J by 8 bases; unmatched bases: 12. The CDR3 contains 16 residues. Germline CDR1 GTSNPN, CDR2 SVGIG (reference sequence). CDR3 in DNA: TGTGCCTGGAGTGACGCTCGACTAGCGGTGGGATATGAGCAGTTCTTC. This codes for CAWSDARLAVGYEQFF. The complete variable domain, with remaining parts taken from reference TRBV30 and TRBJ2-1, reads SQTIHQWPATLVQPVGSPLSLECTVEGTSNPNLYWYRQAAGRGLQLLFYSVGIGQISSEVPQNLSASRPQDRQFILSSKKLLLSDSGFYLCAWSDARLAVGYEQFFGPGTRLTVL.

The chain has TRBV29-1 and TRBJ2-1; 7 bases fit TRBD2. Germline lookup yields CDR1 SQVTM and CDR2 ANQGSEA. V dropped 4 bases and J dropped 8; count of bases not matched to a gene: 8. CDR3 length equals 13 residues. CDR3 in DNA: TGCAGCGTTGCAGCGGGACGCCCCTATGAGCAGTTCTTC. Translated, it gives CSVAAGRPYEQFF.

The gene calls are TRBV11-2 and TRBJ2-5; 11 nucleotides agree with TRBD2. V was pared by 8 bases and J by 4 bases, with 6 bases of the junction left unmatched. CDR1 is SGHAT and CDR2 is FQNNGV in the germline V gene. This CDR3 region has 14 residues. The CDR3 reads CASALSGRGETQYF. The CDR3 nucleotides read TGTGCCAGCGCCCTTAGCGGGAGGGGAGAGACCCAGTACTTC.